Listed here are 28 T cell receptor delta chains from one sample, sequenced in a study of delta chains in infants with herpesvirus infections. TCR cDNA was made from PBMC RNA with gamma- and delta-chain-specific primers. TCRdb reapplied CATT to the RT-PCR reads. This sample yields about 850 delta-chain clones, of which about 20% are seen a single time; roughly 15% belongs to the top ten. The input for sequencing was peripheral blood, taken at time point 2 of longitudinal follow-up. The receptors here all came from a human donor who was a Ugandan infant, either HIV-exposed or HIV-unexposed (not recorded which).

On this clone itself: With a far larger clone one base away, a read error is the likely cause. The chain joins TRDV1 to TRDJ1, with 7 bases that match TRDD3. The assigned J gene may be wrong: the sequence end matches TRDJ2 better. The CDR3 runs 23 residues. CDR1 TSWWSYY and CDR2 QGS come from the germline V gene. The CDR3 DNA reads TGTGCTCTTAGGGAAGGTATCCCGTTCCTCCTGAGATTCTGGGGGTTCCCGGAGGCACAACTCTTCTTT. Translation gives CALREGIPFLLRFWGFPEAQLFF.

Note on this clone: This likely reflects a read error, since a far larger clone is one base away. This chain uses TRDV2 with TRDJ3; 13 nucleotides align to TRDD3. Germline trimming cut 5 bases from V and 3 bases from J; bases unmatched to any gene: 9. The CDR3 spans 19 residues. The germline V gene has CDR1 GEAIGNYY and CDR2 EKD. CDR3 nucleotide sequence: TGTGCCTGTGTCAAAGTACTGGGGGATACGCACTGGGACACCCGACAGATGTTTTTC. It encodes CACVKVLGDTHWDTRQMFF.

As for this clone: The likely explanation is a read error, given a far larger clone one base away. The gene calls are TRDV2 and TRDJ3; 12 positions agree with TRDD3. Germline CDR1 is GEAIGNYY and CDR2 is EKD. The V segment lost 0 bases and the J segment 0 bases; nucleotides outside the gene matches: 2. CDR3 length: 19 amino acids. The CDR3 region is CACDTVLGDTSWDTRQMFF. The DNA of the CDR3 is TGTGCCTGTGACACCGTACTGGGGGATACCTCCTGGGACACCCGACAGATGTTTTTC.

V is TRDV1 and J is TRDJ1, with a weak D call TRDD2 (5 bases). Per the germline V gene, CDR1 is TSWWSYY and CDR2 is QGS. This CDR3 is built from 19 residues. V was pared by 5 bases and J by 2 bases, with 27 bases between. The CDR3 DNA is TGTGCTCTTGGGAAGGGCCCCCTCGATCCTAAGTCTATTACCGATAAACTCATCTTT. It specifies CALGKGPLDPKSITDKLIF.

This clone is labeled as medium-sized. Additional DNA sequences in this sample encode the identical CDR3. V is TRDV2 and J is TRDJ1; 8 nucleotides align to TRDD3. Germline loops: CDR1 GEAIGNYY, CDR2 EKD. Trimming removed 2 bases from V and 0 bases from J; junction bases left unmatched: 1. The CDR3 covers 14 residues. DNA of the CDR3: TGTGCCTGTGACAAACTGGGGGACACCGATAAACTCATCTTT. Encoded protein: CACDKLGDTDKLIF.

Points on this clone: The protein given by TCRdb reflects a much larger clone and differs at residue 13 from this DNA's translation, likely from a read error; the protein shown is the DNA's translation. The chain is built from TRDV1 and TRDJ1; D tentatively reads TRDD2 or TRDD3 (6 bases each). V lost 2 bases and J lost 10, with 26 bases in between. This CDR3 comprises 17 residues. Germline loops: CDR1 TSWWSYY, CDR2 QGS. DNA for the CDR3: TGTGCTCTTGGGGAATCCTTCCCTATGTACTGGGCGTGGGGACTCATCTTT. It encodes CALGESFPMYWAWGLIF.

Concerning this clone itself: A single base separates this from a much larger clone, so it may be a read error. The chain joins TRDV1 to TRDJ1, with 13 bases fitting TRDD3. The CDR3 runs 20 residues. CDR1 is TSWWSYY, CDR2 QGS, per germline. V shed 6 bases and J 5 bases; nucleotides not matched to a gene: 21. CDR3: CALGLKGLLGDTENADKLIF. CDR3 sequence (DNA): TGTGCTCTTGGCCTCAAGGGCCTACTGGGGGATACGGAGAATGCGGATAAACTCATCTTT.

This clone was seen only a few times. The chain has TRDV1 and TRDJ1; D is uncertain. Germline loops: CDR1 TSWWSYY, CDR2 QGS. CDR3 length: 18 amino acids. V was trimmed by 3 bases and J by 0 bases, leaving 20 bases between them. CDR3: CALGDPSCTPKNTDKLIF. In DNA form, the CDR3 reads TGTGCTCTTGGGGATCCCTCCTGTACTCCAAAAAACACCGATAAACTCATCTTT.

The rearrangement joins TRDV1 to TRDJ2; 8 nucleotides line up with TRDD3. The length of the CDR3 is 21 residues. V trimming: 0 bases; J trimming: 1 base; junction bases outside the gene matches: 16. CDR1 is TSWWSYY and CDR2 is QGS in the germline V gene. CDR3 sequence reads: CALGELRVGIPPLLLTAQLFF. In nucleotides, the CDR3 is TGTGCTCTTGGGGAACTGAGGGTGGGGATACCTCCGCTCCTTTTGACAGCACAACTCTTCTTT.

This clone is large within its sample. The gene calls are TRDV1 and TRDJ1; D unresolved. Germline CDR1 is TSWWSYY and CDR2 is QGS. This CDR3 spans 19 amino acids. The V gene lost 7 bases and the J gene lost 10 bases, with 37 bases spanning the gap. The DNA for the CDR3 is TGTGCTCTTGTGTTGGGTCGTCCTCCCCATCCGGTATCCGAGTCGGGACTCATCTTT. As protein: CALVLGRPPHPVSESGLIF.

This clone appeared a few times. This rearrangement joins TRDV1 to TRDJ1, with 13 bases matching TRDD3. J gave up 0 bases and V 3 bases, and 31 bases lay outside the gene matches. The germline gives CDR1 TSWWSYY, CDR2 QGS. This CDR3 has 26 amino acids. In DNA, the CDR3 is TGTGCTCTTGGGGAGGTATTACTTCCTCCGTCTACTGGGGGATACGCGTATCTGGAGTACACCGATAAACTCATCTTT. Its translation is CALGEVLLPPSTGGYAYLEYTDKLIF.

This clone is medium-sized within its sample. This chain connects TRDV1 to TRDJ1; 12 nucleotides agree with TRDD3. The J segment lost 4 bases and the V segment lost 2 bases, leaving 8 bases of the junction unmatched. CDR1 and CDR2 from the germline V gene are TSWWSYY and QGS. The CDR3 totals 17 residues. CDR3 amino acids: CALGEIRTGGYLDKLIF. The CDR3 region has the DNA TGTGCTCTTGGGGAAATCCGTACTGGGGGATACCTCGATAAACTCATCTTT.

Notes on this clone: A far larger clone is off by one base, so a read error is likely. The J gene is TRDJ1, the V gene TRDV1; 8 bases are shared with TRDD3. Looked up from germline, CDR1 is TSWWSYY and CDR2 is QGS. The CDR3 consists of 22 residues. Here the CDR3 DNA reads TGTGCTCCTGGGGAACGGGTGGGGTCCTTTCTCCGATATGTCTCTGGGGGAGATAAACTCATCTTT. It encodes CAPGERVGSFLRYVSGGDKLIF.

Judged by abundance, this clone is large. The chain joins TRDV1 to TRDJ1; 9 bases are a match to TRDD3. V lost 2 bases and J lost 4; bases outside the gene matches: 20. The germline CDR1 and CDR2 sequences are TSWWSYY and QGS. The CDR3 covers 20 residues. This chain's CDR3 is CALGEFWPLRGIQQSDKLIF. CDR3 sequence (DNA): TGTGCTCTTGGGGAATTTTGGCCTCTACGGGGGATACAACAAAGCGATAAACTCATCTTT.

By proportion, this clone is medium-sized (0.01 to 0.1%). This chain joins TRDV2 and TRDJ3; D perhaps matches TRDD3 (6 bases). This CDR3 contains 18 residues. Trimming left V 1 base short and J 0 bases short, with 12 bases between. Germline CDR1 is GEAIGNYY and CDR2 is EKD. The CDR3, as DNA: TGTGCCTGTGACACTGGGGGGCATAGCTCCTGGGACACCCGACAGATGTTTTTC. It codes for CACDTGGHSSWDTRQMFF.

This clone was seen only a few times. The chain recombines TRDV2 with TRDJ1, with TRDD3 matching 12 bases. Losses at the gene ends were 1 base for V and 9 bases for J; bases not matched to a gene: 11. Looked up from germline, CDR1 is GEAIGNYY and CDR2 is EKD. The CDR3 runs 16 residues. CDR3 amino acids: CACDTLGDTLTAQLIF. CDR3 in DNA: TGTGCCTGTGACACACTGGGGGATACTTTGACAGCACAACTCATCTTT.

This clone rates as medium-sized (0.01 to 0.1%). The sample holds other DNA sequences that translate to the same CDR3. The chain uses TRDV1 and TRDJ1; 8 bases match TRDD3. This CDR3 has 17 residues. The germline CDR1 and CDR2 sequences are TSWWSYY and QGS. The junction had 7 bases not matched to a gene; V was cut back by 1 base and J by 0 bases. The chain's CDR3 is CALGEPGDRAYTDKLIF. The CDR3 region has the DNA TGTGCTCTTGGGGAACCGGGGGATAGGGCGTACACCGATAAACTCATCTTT.

This clone rates as large. This rearrangement joins TRDV2 to TRDJ3; 8 positions match TRDD3. Germline values: CDR1 GEAIGNYY, CDR2 EKD. The CDR3 covers 17 residues. V was clipped by 3 bases and J by 0 bases; unmatched bases: 3. The CDR3 DNA is TGTGCCTGTGACGGGATACGCAGCTCCTGGGACACCCGACAGATGTTTTTC. This encodes CACDGIRSSWDTRQMFF.

This clone is deemed medium-sized. J is TRDJ1 and V is TRDV1; 10 nucleotides line up with TRDD3. CDR1 is TSWWSYY, CDR2 QGS, per germline. J lost 7 bases, V lost 4 bases, and 24 bases had no gene match. The CDR3 has 20 amino acids. The CDR3 here is CALGVPPLASYWGIPFKLIF. The CDR3 DNA follows: TGTGCTCTTGGGGTCCCTCCCTTAGCGTCGTACTGGGGGATTCCGTTTAAACTCATCTTT.

Remarks on this clone: A much bigger clone sits one base away, suggesting this may be a read error. V is TRDV2 and J is TRDJ3; D possibly corresponds to TRDD3 (6 bases). CDR1 GEAIGNYY and CDR2 EKD come from the germline V gene. The CDR3 is made up of 23 amino acids. V was pared by 0 bases and J by 2 bases, with 28 bases between. The CDR3 DNA reads as TGTGCCTGTGACACCGCTCAGGAAAAACGGGGGGAAGAGGCCCCCTGGGACACCCGACAGATGTTTTTC. It is translated as CACDTAQEKRGEEAPWDTRQMFF.

This clone qualifies as medium-sized. The chain is built from TRDV1 and TRDJ1, with D perhaps matching TRDD3 (5 bases). With 2 bases removed from V and 3 bases from J, the gap between germline ends came to 22 bases. This CDR3 has 18 residues. Germline V gene data show CDR1 as TSWWSYY and CDR2 as QGS. CDR3 residues: CALGEIKGVMPGADKLIF. The CDR3 bases are TGTGCTCTTGGGGAAATTAAGGGGGTAATGCCGGGTGCCGATAAACTCATCTTT.

There are a few counts of this clone. This may arise from a read error, as a much more abundant clone is one base away. The V gene is TRDV2, the J gene TRDJ3; 13 nucleotides align to TRDD3. Germline assignment: CDR1 GEAIGNYY and CDR2 EKD. This CDR3 comprises 19 residues. The CDR3 DNA reads as TGTGCCTGTGACTCACTGGGGGATACGGGATCCTGGGACACCCGACAGATCTTTTTC. Residues: CACDSLGDTGSWDTRQIFF.

Relative to its sample, this clone is large (0.1 to 1%). The V gene is TRDV1, the J gene TRDJ1; 10 nucleotides line up with TRDD3. The CDR3 is 21 residues long. The V segment lost 2 bases and the J segment 1 base; nucleotides outside the gene matches: 19. The germline CDR1 and CDR2 sequences are TSWWSYY and QGS. The CDR3 sequence: CALGEDSYWGIKRGVTDKLIF. The CDR3 region has the DNA TGTGCTCTTGGGGAAGATTCCTACTGGGGGATTAAGAGGGGAGTCACCGATAAACTCATCTTT.

In its sample, this clone is hyperexpanded. The sample holds other DNA sequences that translate to the same CDR3. The rearrangement links TRDV2 to TRDJ3, with 9 positions matching TRDD3. This CDR3 region has 17 residues. V gave up 2 bases and J gave up 1 base; unmatched junction bases: 2. Looked up from germline, CDR1 is GEAIGNYY and CDR2 is EKD. In nucleotides, the CDR3 is TGTGCCTGTGACAGTACTGGGGGATCCTGGGACACCCGACAGATGTTTTTC. Translation gives CACDSTGGSWDTRQMFF.

This clone turned up a few times. One base separates it from a far larger clone, so it is likely a read error. The chain employs TRDV1 and TRDJ2; 8 nucleotides match TRDD2. CDR1 is TSWWSYY and CDR2 is QGS in the germline V gene. V shed 2 bases and J 8 bases; nucleotides not matched to a gene: 25. The CDR3 loop spans 21 amino acids. CDR3 DNA sequence: TGTGCTCTTGGGGAATTCTTCTTCCTACGCTGGCTGGGTTTCATCAGGGCACAACTCTTCTTT. Its translation: CALGEFFFLRWLGFIRAQLFF.

This clone is large in the sample. The J gene is TRDJ3, the V gene TRDV2; a possible D gene is TRDD3 (5 bases). Germline V lookup: CDR1 GEAIGNYY, CDR2 EKD. The CDR3 extends over 20 amino acids. Between the trimmed V and J ends, which lost 0 bases and 0 bases, there was a span of 17 bases. The CDR3 DNA reads TGTGCCTGTGACACCGTTTCATACGGGGACCGCTCCTGGGACACCCGACAGATGTTTTTC. Its translation is CACDTVSYGDRSWDTRQMFF.

This clone is labeled medium-sized (0.01 to 0.1%). The chain couples TRDV1 to TRDJ1, with D possibly matching TRDD3 (6 bases). V shed 5 bases and J shed 0 bases, with 25 bases lying between them. CDR1 and CDR2 (germline): TSWWSYY, QGS. The CDR3 totals 19 residues. The CDR3 region is CALGIRYERGTSYTDKLIF. As DNA, the CDR3 is TGTGCTCTTGGGATCCGCTACGAGCGGGGGACATCGTACACCGATAAACTCATCTTT.

By its share, this clone is large (0.1 to 1%). V is TRDV2 and J is TRDJ3, with 8 bases matching TRDD3. The CDR3 is 20 residues long. The V segment lost 1 base and the J segment 1 base; nucleotides outside the gene matches: 11. Germline V lookup: CDR1 GEAIGNYY, CDR2 EKD. The CDR3 here is CACDTGGTGGFSWDTRQMFF. CDR3 coding DNA: TGTGCCTGTGACACGGGAGGAACTGGGGGTTTTTCCTGGGACACCCGACAGATGTTTTTC.